The sequence of this T cell receptor (beta chain) was determined in a study of blood T cell repertoires in COVID-19. In the study overall: The United States, Italy and Spain supplied acute and convalescent COVID-19 samples. Sources were T cells, B-cell-depleted T cells, or PBMCs; the material itself was cDNA or gDNA.

The method was immunoSEQ multiplex PCR; TCRdb's version includes in-frame clones alone and lacks a portion of them. Counted here are 95,000 to 130,000 clones, approximately 82% occurring once; the ten biggest clones make up approximately 7%. The V segment lost 1 base and the J segment 5 bases; nucleotides outside the gene matches: 7. The CDR3 is 16 amino acids. Germline V gene sequence: CDR1 SGHAT, CDR2 FQNNGV. This clonotype originated in a man between 65 and 85 years old with active or convalescent COVID-19. V and J are TRBV11-2 and TRBJ2-2; TRBD2 agrees at 7 bases. The sample consisted of peripheral blood. The CDR3, as DNA: TGTGCCAGCAGCTTAGTCGGGGGGTTGAGTACCGGGGAGCTGTTTTTT. Its protein is CASSLVGGLSTGELFF.